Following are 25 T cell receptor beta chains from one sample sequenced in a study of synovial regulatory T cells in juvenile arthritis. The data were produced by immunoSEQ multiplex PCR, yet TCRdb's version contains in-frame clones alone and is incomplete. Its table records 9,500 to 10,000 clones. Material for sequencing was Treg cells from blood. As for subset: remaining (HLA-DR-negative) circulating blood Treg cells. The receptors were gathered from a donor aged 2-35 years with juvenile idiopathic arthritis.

CDR3 sequence: CASSQDLGYGANVLTF. This chain connects TRBV4-2 to TRBJ2-6. The CDR3 has 16 amino acids. The protein alone is recorded here. Germline CDR1 LGHNA, CDR2 YNFKEQ.

CDR3 residues: CASSQVPGQGNTIYF. V and J are TRBV4-3 and TRBJ1-3; TCRdb names TRBD1, which stays unverified in the absence of DNA. The length of the CDR3 is 15 residues. No DNA is recorded. CDR1 is LGHNA, CDR2 YSLEER, per germline.

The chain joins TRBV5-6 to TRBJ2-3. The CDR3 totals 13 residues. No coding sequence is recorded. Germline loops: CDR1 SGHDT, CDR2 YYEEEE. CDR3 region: CASSLGMGYTQYF.

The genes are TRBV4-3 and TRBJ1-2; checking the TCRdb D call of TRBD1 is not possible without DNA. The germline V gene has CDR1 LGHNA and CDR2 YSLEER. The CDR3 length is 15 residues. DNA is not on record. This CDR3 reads CASSQDEGRGYGYTF.

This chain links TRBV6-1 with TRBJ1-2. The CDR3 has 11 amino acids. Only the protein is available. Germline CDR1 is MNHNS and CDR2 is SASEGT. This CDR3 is CATTLNYGYTF.

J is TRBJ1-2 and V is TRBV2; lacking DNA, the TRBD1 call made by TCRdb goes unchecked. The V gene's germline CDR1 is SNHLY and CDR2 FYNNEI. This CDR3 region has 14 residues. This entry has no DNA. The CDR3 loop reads CASRPGQLVYGYTF.

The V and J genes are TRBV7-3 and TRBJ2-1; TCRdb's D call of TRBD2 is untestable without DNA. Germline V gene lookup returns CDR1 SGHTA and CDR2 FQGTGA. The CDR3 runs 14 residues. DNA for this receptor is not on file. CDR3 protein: CASSLLAGDNEQFF.

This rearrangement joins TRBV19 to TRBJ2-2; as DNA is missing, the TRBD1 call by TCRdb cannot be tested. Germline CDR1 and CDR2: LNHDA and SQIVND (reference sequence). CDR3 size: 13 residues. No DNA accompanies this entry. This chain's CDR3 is CASRTGATGELFF.

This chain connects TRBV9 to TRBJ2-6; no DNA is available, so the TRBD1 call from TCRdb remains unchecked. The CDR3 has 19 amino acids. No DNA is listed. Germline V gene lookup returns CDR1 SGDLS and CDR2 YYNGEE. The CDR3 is CASSPGQGKVNAGANVLTF.

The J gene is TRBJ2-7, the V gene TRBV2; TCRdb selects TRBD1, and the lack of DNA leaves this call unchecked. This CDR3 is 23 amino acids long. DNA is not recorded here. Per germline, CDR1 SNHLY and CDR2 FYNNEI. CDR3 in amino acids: CASSEAPHSDRPGTGPSSYEQYF.

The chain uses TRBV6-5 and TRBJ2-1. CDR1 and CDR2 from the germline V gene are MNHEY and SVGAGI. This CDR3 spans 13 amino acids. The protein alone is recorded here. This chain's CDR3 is CASNRGRMNEQFF.

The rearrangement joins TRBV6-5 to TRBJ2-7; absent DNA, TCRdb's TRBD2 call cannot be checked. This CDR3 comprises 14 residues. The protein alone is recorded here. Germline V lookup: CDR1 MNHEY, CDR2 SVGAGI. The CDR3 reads CASRGGRAVSEQYF.

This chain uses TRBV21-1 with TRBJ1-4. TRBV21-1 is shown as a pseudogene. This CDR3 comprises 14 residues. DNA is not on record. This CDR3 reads CASSLARALEKLFF.

CDR3: CASSPNRDGYTF. The chain uses TRBV7-9 and TRBJ1-2. The CDR3 is 12 amino acids. A DNA sequence was not provided. CDR1 and CDR2 (germline): SEHNR, FQNEAQ (reference sequence).

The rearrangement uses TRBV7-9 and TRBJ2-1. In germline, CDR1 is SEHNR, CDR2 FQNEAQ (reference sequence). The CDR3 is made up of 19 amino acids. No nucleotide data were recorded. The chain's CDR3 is CATWGRIDRAPGSYNEQFF. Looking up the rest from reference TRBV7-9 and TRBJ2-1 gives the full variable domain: DTGVSQNPRHKITKRGQNVTFRCDPISEHNRLYWYRQTLGQGPEFLTYFQNEAQLEKSRLLSDRFSAERPKGSFSTLEIQRTEQGDSAMYLCATWGRIDRAPGSYNEQFFGPGTRLTVL.

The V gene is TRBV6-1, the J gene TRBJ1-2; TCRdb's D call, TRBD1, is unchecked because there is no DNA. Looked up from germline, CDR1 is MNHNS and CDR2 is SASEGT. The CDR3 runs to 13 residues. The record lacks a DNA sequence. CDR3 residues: CASLRGPNYGYTF.

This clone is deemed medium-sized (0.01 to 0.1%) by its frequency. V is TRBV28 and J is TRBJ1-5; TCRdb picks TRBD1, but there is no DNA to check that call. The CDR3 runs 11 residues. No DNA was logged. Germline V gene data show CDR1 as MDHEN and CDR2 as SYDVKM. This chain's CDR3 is CARKQGHPQHF.

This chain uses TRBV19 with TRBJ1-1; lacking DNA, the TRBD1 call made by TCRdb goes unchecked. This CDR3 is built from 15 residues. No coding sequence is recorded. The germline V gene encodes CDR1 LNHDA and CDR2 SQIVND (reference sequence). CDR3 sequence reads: CASSTRTGQSPTAFF.

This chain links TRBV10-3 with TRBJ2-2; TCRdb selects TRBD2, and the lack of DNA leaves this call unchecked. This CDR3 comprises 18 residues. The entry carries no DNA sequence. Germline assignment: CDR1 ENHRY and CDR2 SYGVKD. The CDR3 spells CAIRGLAGDPPNTGELFF.

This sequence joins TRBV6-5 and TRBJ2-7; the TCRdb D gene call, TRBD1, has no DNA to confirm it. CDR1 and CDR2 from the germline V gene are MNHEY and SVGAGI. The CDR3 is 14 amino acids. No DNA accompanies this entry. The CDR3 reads CASRRDRGPYEQYF.

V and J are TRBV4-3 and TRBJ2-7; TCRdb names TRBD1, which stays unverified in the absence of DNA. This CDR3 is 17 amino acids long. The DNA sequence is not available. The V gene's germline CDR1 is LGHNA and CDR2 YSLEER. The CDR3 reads CASRMEGPGQGSYEQYF.

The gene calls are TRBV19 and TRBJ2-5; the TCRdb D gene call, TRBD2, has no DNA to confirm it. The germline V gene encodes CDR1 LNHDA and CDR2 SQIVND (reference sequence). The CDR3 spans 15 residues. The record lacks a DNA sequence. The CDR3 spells CASTNTAARRETQYF.

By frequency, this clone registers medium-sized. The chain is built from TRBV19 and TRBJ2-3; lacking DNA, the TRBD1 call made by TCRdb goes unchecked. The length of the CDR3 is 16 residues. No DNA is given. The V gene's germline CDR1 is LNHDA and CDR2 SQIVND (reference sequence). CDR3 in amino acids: CASSRGTATSTDTQYF. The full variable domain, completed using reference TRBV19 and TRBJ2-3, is DGGITQSPKYLFRKEGQNVTLSCEQNLNHDAMYWYRQDPGQGLRLIYYSQIVNDFQKGDIAEGYSVSREKKESFPLTVTSAQKNPTAFYLCASSRGTATSTDTQYFGPGTRLTVL.

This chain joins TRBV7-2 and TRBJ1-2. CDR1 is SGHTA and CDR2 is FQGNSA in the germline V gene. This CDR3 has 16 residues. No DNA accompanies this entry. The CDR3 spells CASSLTTQHLGYGYTF. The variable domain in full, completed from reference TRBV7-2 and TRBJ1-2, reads GAGVSQSPSNKVTEKGKDVELRCDPISGHTALYWYRQSLGQGLEFLIYFQGNSAPDKSGLPSDRFSAERTGGSVSTLTIQRTQQEDSAVYLCASSLTTQHLGYGYTFGSGTRLTVV.

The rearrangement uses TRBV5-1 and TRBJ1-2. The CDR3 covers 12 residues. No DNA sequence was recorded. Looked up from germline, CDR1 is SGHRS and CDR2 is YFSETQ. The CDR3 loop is CASSLGGDGYTF. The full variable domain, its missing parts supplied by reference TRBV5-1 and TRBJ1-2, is KAGVTQTPRYLIKTRGQQVTLSCSPISGHRSVSWYQQTPGQGLQFLFEYFSETQRNKGNFPGRFSGRQFSNSRSEMNVSTLELGDSALYLCASSLGGDGYTFGSGTRLTVV.